This T cell receptor beta chain was identified in a study of technical replicates of blood from a handful of donors. The germline V and J ends were trimmed by 2 bases and 2 bases, with 17 bases remaining between them. This CDR3 has 16 amino acids. Germline lookup yields CDR1 SGHRS and CDR2 YFSETQ. The sample holds one count of this clone. Sequencing used immunoSEQ multiplex PCR; TCRdb keeps in-frame clones, though not all of them. The sample records 55,000 to 60,000 clones, roughly 95% being singletons. The TCR was taken from a human donor in good health. Some clones in this sample may be carry-over from other donors' samples. The sample was PBMCs. The gene calls are TRBV5-1 and TRBJ2-7; tentatively, D is TRBD2 (5 bases). CDR3 coding DNA: TGCGCCAGCAGCTTAAACCCGAGAGGGATAACCTACGAGCAGTACTTC. Its translation: CASSLNPRGITYEQYF.